The source of this T cell receptor beta chain is a study of blood T cells in healthy people across ages. With a J-beta primer mix and a sample-barcoded 5' primer, a second PCR ran 7 to 11 cycles. TCRdb used MiXCR to reprocess the 5' RACE reads, holding one entry per CDR3 protein. Of about 760,000 distinct CDR3 sequences in the sample, just under 25% were seen once. This clonotype came up a few times. This CDR3 spans 15 amino acids. CDR1 is DFQATT, CDR2 SNEGSKA, per germline (reference sequence). Trimming left V 0 bases short and J 1 base short, with 11 bases between. The data also belong to a second study, concerning T cells of mothers and their children. This second report adds: Each mother yielded more than 8 million TCR beta CDR3 reads. Each child yielded approximately 2.9 million reads.

The sequence was collected from a boy younger than 18 in good health. The sequencing sample was made of blood. This chain uses TRBV20-1 with TRBJ2-3; D is perhaps TRBD2 (5 bases). CDR3 amino acids: CSARDPSGRTDTQYF. CDR3 coding DNA: TGCAGTGCTAGAGATCCAAGCGGACGCACAGATACGCAGTATTTT.